This entry describes one T cell receptor beta chain. The target antigen is unknown. Germline CDR1 SGDLS, CDR2 YYNGEE. The CDR3 extends over 14 amino acids. The V end was cut by 1 base, the J end by 1 base, with 9 bases between. The data were taken from a study of response to subunit inactivated influenza vaccine. Study results and caveats: The authors suggested that few new T cells are recruited per seasonal influenza vaccination.

From the RT-PCR reads, TCRdb called clonotypes with MiXCR, one entry per CDR3 protein. The sample shows fewer than 350,000 distinct CDR3 sequences, just over 20% of them seen only once. This TCR derives from a man aged 50 to 69 who received an inactivated influenza vaccine. The chain employs TRBV9 and TRBJ2-7, with D uncertain. Material: PBMCs from blood, obtained about 19 months after vaccination. Here the CDR3 reads CASSVSPRSYEQYF. The CDR3 DNA sequence: TGTGCCAGCAGCGTATCCCCACGATCCTACGAGCAGTACTTC.